The 21 T cell receptor beta chains below all came from one sample that was sequenced in a study of blood T cell repertoires in COVID-19. Produced via immunoSEQ multiplex PCR; TCRdb's table is partial and in-frame only. The sample lists about 180,000 clones, around 73% occurring once. The sample was PBMCs or T cells enriched from blood (not recorded which). These receptors all stem from a woman aged 45 to 65 who had recovered from COVID-19.

The rearrangement joins TRBV7-3 to TRBJ1-2; D possibly corresponds to TRBD1 (6 bases). Between the trimmed V and J ends, which lost 4 bases and 6 bases, there was a span of 12 bases. Germline loops: CDR1 SGHTA, CDR2 FQGTGA. The CDR3 is 13 amino acids. CDR3 region: CASSSNGQNGYTF. The CDR3, as DNA: TGTGCCAGCAGCTCAAATGGACAGAATGGCTACACCTTC.

This chain uses TRBV27 with TRBJ2-3, with TRBD2 matching 16 bases. This CDR3 contains 19 residues. V was clipped by 2 bases and J by 5 bases; unmatched bases: 10. Germline lookup yields CDR1 MNHEY and CDR2 SMNVEV (reference sequence). The CDR3: CASSLPEPGLAGGVDTQYF. The CDR3 nucleotides read TGTGCCAGCAGTTTACCTGAGCCGGGACTAGCGGGAGGGGTAGATACGCAGTATTTT.

The rearrangement joins TRBV30 to TRBJ1-2; weak D call: TRBD1 (5 bases). V was shortened by 3 bases and J by 5 bases, with 13 bases between the two germline ends. The CDR3 length is 13 residues. From germline, CDR1 is GTSNPN and CDR2 SVGIG (reference sequence). The CDR3, as DNA: TGTGCCTGGAGACAGGAGTCTAGGTATGGCTACACCTTC. Its protein is CAWRQESRYGYTF.

V gene TRBV19 combines with J gene TRBJ2-1; 7 bases agree with TRBD1. The germline CDR1 and CDR2 sequences are LNHDA and SQIVND (reference sequence). The CDR3 is made up of 13 amino acids. After removal of 4 bases from V and 12 bases from J, the junction contained 9 bases not matched to a gene. In DNA, the CDR3 is TGTGCCAGTAGTAGAGGGGGCGGTCAACCGCAGTTCTTC. It translates to CASSRGGGQPQFF.

This clone was seen only once. The gene calls are TRBV28 and TRBJ2-3; 9 positions agree with TRBD2. J was trimmed by 0 bases and V by 5 bases; bases with no gene match: 3. Germline V gene data show CDR1 as MDHEN and CDR2 as SYDVKM. The CDR3 consists of 15 residues. CDR3 protein: CASSPSGISTDTQYF. The DNA for the CDR3 is TGTGCCAGCAGTCCTAGCGGGATTAGCACAGATACGCAGTATTTT.

V is TRBV27 and J is TRBJ1-4, with 7 bases matching TRBD1. Germline V gene data show CDR1 as MNHEY and CDR2 as SMNVEV (reference sequence). V was clipped by 4 bases and J by 17 bases; unmatched bases: 19. The CDR3 is 15 residues long. The CDR3 DNA is TGTGCCAGCAGTTCTAACGGACAGGCTCCCAGGATTCAATTTTTT. Its protein is CASSSNGQAPRIQFF.

The chain has TRBV14 and TRBJ1-1; the D gene is possibly TRBD1 (5 bases). Looked up from germline, CDR1 is SGHDN and CDR2 is FVKESK. CDR3 length: 14 amino acids. The V end lost 4 bases, the J end lost 12 bases, and 21 bases lay between the germline ends. CDR3 nucleotide sequence: TGTGCCAGCAGCCGTCTGACCCCTACAGGTAGACCTTTCTTT. Encoded protein: CASSRLTPTGRPFF. Supplemented by reference TRBV14 and TRBJ1-1, the full variable domain reads EAGVTQFPSHSVIEKGQTVTLRCDPISGHDNLYWYRRVMGKEIKFLLHFVKESKQDESGMPNNRFLAERTGGTYSTLKVQPAELEDSGVYFCASSRLTPTGRPFFGQGTRLTVV.

The chain joins TRBV19 to TRBJ1-6, with a weak D call TRBD1 (6 bases). Trimming removed 5 bases from V and 5 bases from J, with 16 bases in between. Germline values: CDR1 LNHDA, CDR2 SQIVND (reference sequence). The length of the CDR3 is 16 residues. The CDR3 region has the DNA TGTGCCAGTAGTTCCCAACAGGGTATCCATAATTCACCCCTCCACTTT. This gives the protein CASSSQQGIHNSPLHF.

The V call is TRBV12-2, the J call TRBJ2-3; the table gives TRBD2 as D, unverified against the DNA. TRBV12-2 is a pseudogene segment. This CDR3 has 19 amino acids. The CDR3 is CASRSTQPQRQISTDTQYF. The CDR3 DNA is TGTGCAAGTCGCTCCACTCAGCCCCAGCGTCAGATTAGCACAGATACGCAGTATTTT.

The chain combines TRBV4-1 with TRBJ2-7, with D possibly TRBD2 on 6 matching bases. Trimming took off 1 base at V and 3 bases at J, with 13 bases between the two ends. Germline CDR1 MGHRA, CDR2 YSYEKL. The CDR3 is made up of 15 amino acids. CDR3 sequence reads: CASSQVAGPFYEQYF. The CDR3 coding sequence is TGCGCCAGCAGCCAAGTCGCGGGACCCTTCTACGAGCAGTACTTC.

V and J are TRBV19 and TRBJ1-2; 8 nucleotides line up with TRBD1. This CDR3 contains 15 residues. The germline gives CDR1 LNHDA, CDR2 SQIVND (reference sequence). J lost 8 bases, V lost 4 bases, and 12 bases had no gene match. CDR3 sequence reads: CASSTVATGESGYTF. For the CDR3, the DNA is TGTGCCAGTAGTACCGTTGCGACAGGGGAAAGCGGCTACACCTTC.

J is TRBJ1-6 and V is TRBV2, with D unresolved. From germline, CDR1 is SNHLY and CDR2 FYNNEI. Trimming removed 6 bases at V and 10 bases at J, with 16 bases between. The CDR3 spans 14 residues. CDR3 nucleotide sequence: TGTGCCAGCAGCTCTCTTTCGCGGGTGTCACCCCTCCACTTT. It encodes CASSSLSRVSPLHF.

The V gene is TRBV24-1, the J gene TRBJ1-2, with TRBD1 as a possible D gene (5 bases). The ends were cut back, 8 bases at V and 3 bases at J, with 15 bases in the middle. The CDR3 loop spans 14 amino acids. Per the germline V gene, CDR1 is KGHDR and CDR2 is SFDVKD. CDR3 sequence: CATTQGGGDYGYTF. CDR3 sequence (DNA): TGTGCCACCACCCAGGGAGGAGGCGACTATGGCTACACCTTC.

This clone came up a few times. The chain joins TRBV18 to TRBJ2-2; 7 nucleotides line up with TRBD2. Trimming cost V 4 bases and J 2 bases; bases outside gene matches: 7. CDR1 KGHSH and CDR2 LQKENI come from the germline V gene. This CDR3 is built from 16 residues. In DNA form, the CDR3 reads TGTGCCAGCTCACTCCCGACGGGGGGAAACACCGGGGAGCTGTTTTTT. It translates to CASSLPTGGNTGELFF.

The rearrangement joins TRBV18 to TRBJ2-3; 7 nucleotides align to TRBD2. V dropped 2 bases and J dropped 0; count of bases not matched to a gene: 14. Germline lookup yields CDR1 KGHSH and CDR2 LQKENI. The CDR3 sequence is 19 residues long. The CDR3 loop reads CASSPTVPAGARSTDTQYF. CDR3 sequence (DNA): TGTGCCAGCTCACCAACGGTGCCGGCGGGAGCCAGAAGCACAGATACGCAGTATTTT.

This clone has only a few counts. This chain connects TRBV5-6 to TRBJ1-5; perhaps TRBD1 as D (5 bases). V dropped 2 bases and J dropped 2 bases, with 8 bases sitting between them. The CDR3 has 14 amino acids. Germline loops: CDR1 SGHDT, CDR2 YYEEEE. The CDR3 bases are TGTGCCAGCAGCTTACGCAGGGGCAATCAGCCCCAGCATTTT. Translating it yields CASSLRRGNQPQHF.

This chain connects TRBV15 to TRBJ1-6; a weak D match, TRBD1 (5 bases). V was pared by 2 bases and J by 15 bases, with 17 bases between. There are 14 residues in the CDR3. Germline CDR1 LNHNV, CDR2 YYDKDF (reference sequence). The CDR3 DNA is TGTGCCACCAGCAGAAGCACACAGGATGCCCTCCTCCACTTT. As protein: CATSRSTQDALLHF.

This clone was recorded only once. J is TRBJ1-5 and V is TRBV28, with TRBD1 identical over 9 bases. The CDR3 extends over 15 amino acids. The trim removed 5 bases at V and 4 bases at J, leaving 6 bases unmatched. Looked up from germline, CDR1 is MDHEN and CDR2 is SYDVKM. CDR3 sequence (DNA): TGTGCCAGCAGTGCTTCGGGACAGGGAAATCAGCCCCAGCATTTT. This encodes CASSASGQGNQPQHF. Together with reference TRBV28 and TRBJ1-5, the CDR3 gives the full variable domain: DVKVTQSSRYLVKRTGEKVFLECVQDMDHENMFWYRQDPGLGLRLIYFSYDVKMKEKGDIPEGYSVSREKKERFSLILESASTNQTSMYLCASSASGQGNQPQHFGDGTRLSIL.

There are a few counts of this clone. This rearrangement joins TRBV7-9 to TRBJ2-7; 8 nucleotides match TRBD2. The CDR3 extends over 14 amino acids. Trimming cost V 3 bases and J 4 bases; bases outside gene matches: 5. Germline CDR1 and CDR2: SEHNR and FQNEAQ (reference sequence). CDR3 nucleotides: TGTGCCAGCAGCTTGAGCGGGGGCAGATACGAGCAGTACTTC. Amino acids: CASSLSGGRYEQYF. Looking up the rest from reference TRBV7-9 and TRBJ2-7 gives the full variable domain: DTGVSQNPRHKITKRGQNVTFRCDPISEHNRLYWYRQTLGQGPEFLTYFQNEAQLEKSRLLSDRFSAERPKGSFSTLEIQRTEQGDSAMYLCASSLSGGRYEQYFGPGTRLTVT.

The chain links TRBV7-7 to TRBJ2-5; 8 nucleotides match TRBD2. Germline V gene lookup returns CDR1 SSHAT and CDR2 FNYEAQ (reference sequence). This CDR3 has 16 amino acids. J was trimmed by 5 bases and V by 1 base; bases with no gene match: 9. The CDR3 bases are TGTGCCAGCAGCTTAGGCATACGGGGGGGAGGTGAGACCCAGTACTTC. It specifies CASSLGIRGGGETQYF.

The chain employs TRBV27 and TRBJ1-5; D is unclear. Germline V gene lookup returns CDR1 MNHEY and CDR2 SMNVEV (reference sequence). The CDR3 runs 14 residues. The germline V and J ends were trimmed by 1 base and 4 bases, with 8 bases remaining between them. CDR3 sequence: CASSLYGRNQPQHF. The CDR3 region has the DNA TGTGCCAGCAGTTTATACGGGAGGAATCAGCCCCAGCATTTT.